This TCR beta chain was captured in a study of memory CD4+ T cells and cytomegalovirus serostatus. General study findings and limits: Of 164 reported CMV TCRbeta sequences, just over 65 were found in memory CD4+ repertoires. The CMV-associated TCR signature appears largely within the CD4+ memory repertoire.

In the authors' methods: After removing out-of-frame reads, under 2.5 million distinct TCRbeta sequences remained. Profiling relied on immunoSEQ multiplex PCR, and the TCRdb table lists in-frame clones only, not all of them. V, J and clone size are taken as reported in that table, and D and trimming were inferred from the DNA itself. The sample includes tens of thousands of clones, roughly 82% of them seen just once. The sort gate was single viable CD3+CD4+CD8-CD45RO+ cells for memory CD4+ T cells. CD4+ T cells were isolated by positive magnetic selection. This clone was seen a single time. Its cognate antigen is unknown. The CDR3 is made up of 8 amino acids. Per germline, CDR1 MNHNY and CDR2 SVGAGI (reference sequence). Deletions cut 7 bases from V and 10 bases from J, with 4 bases between.

The clonotype originates from an adult in good health and CMV-seronegative. Sequencing was done on a sample of memory CD4+ T cells from blood. This rearrangement joins TRBV6-6 to TRBJ1-1; D is ambiguous. The CDR3 region is CASKAAFF. In DNA, the CDR3 is TGTGCCAGCAAGGCAGCTTTCTTT.